This entry concerns a single TCR beta chain. The antigen is not known. Repertoires were generated with immunoSEQ multiplex PCR, while TCRdb's copy carries only in-frame clones and drops some. The sample contains over 20,000 clones, over 80% of which appear only once. This sample was taken from a study of somatic mutations in cytotoxic T cells in rheumatoid arthritis. Deletions cut 7 bases from V and 8 bases from J, with 9 bases between. CDR3 length: 11 amino acids. CDR1 and CDR2 from the germline V gene are MNHEY and SVGAGI. General study results and limits: Per patient, the largest CD8+ clone was found to exceed 20% of CD8+ cells in about an eighth of the roughly 65 cases. Greater age accompanied higher CD8+ clonality in rheumatoid arthritis patients, a pattern that was absent in healthy controls.

Flow cytometry served to check the purity of CD4+ and CD8+ cells, which were isolated by positive magnetic bead selection. The TCR sequence derives from a man over 45 in good health. This chain connects TRBV6-5 to TRBJ2-1; D call uncertain. The material sequenced was CD8+ T cells sorted from blood. CDR3 in DNA: TGTGCCAGCATTAACTCGCATGAGCAGTTCTTC. It is translated as CASINSHEQFF.